One and the same sample provided the 30 T cell receptor beta chains below, sequenced in a study of vaccination and CD4 T cells after COVID-19. With the Oncomine TCR Beta short-read assay, DNA from cultured CD4+ T cells was sequenced. One entry per CDR3 protein results from TCRdb running MiXCR on the PCR reads. Of under 20,000 distinct CDR3 sequences detected, roughly 74% appear once; the ten largest clones hold about 20%. No antigen has been identified for these receptors. The treatment is: approximately 10-day PBMC culture with coronavirus spike peptide pools or control peptides (ViraFEST assay). The sequenced sample consisted of CD4+ T cells from blood, cultured in vitro. These receptor sequences come from a human donor who had recovered from COVID-19.

This sequence joins TRBV11-3 and TRBJ2-2, with a possible D match to TRBD1 (5 bases). The CDR3 spans 14 residues. Trimming left V 4 bases short and J 2 bases short, with 8 bases between. Per germline, CDR1 SGHNT and CDR2 YENEEA. CDR3 sequence: CASSSDTNTGELFF. CDR3 in DNA: TGTGCCAGCAGCTCGGACACAAACACCGGGGAGCTGTTTTTT.

The J gene is TRBJ2-7, the V gene TRBV27; D is ambiguous. This CDR3 is 14 amino acids long. The germline CDR1 and CDR2 sequences are MNHEY and SMNVEV (reference sequence). Trimming cost V 5 bases and J 0 bases, with 11 bases left between them. In DNA form, the CDR3 reads TGTGCCAGCAGTCCGACGGTCAGCTCCTACGAGCAGTACTTC. The encoded protein is CASSPTVSSYEQYF.

This clonotype was counted only a few times. The chain uses TRBV27 and TRBJ2-7; 13 nucleotides agree with TRBD2. The CDR3 loop spans 16 amino acids. V trimming: 5 bases; J trimming: 2 bases; junction bases outside the gene matches: 6. The V gene's germline CDR1 is MNHEY and CDR2 SMNVEV (reference sequence). CDR3 coding DNA: TGTGCCAGCAGTACCGGGACTAGCGGGAACGCCTACGAGCAGTACTTC. Its translation is CASSTGTSGNAYEQYF.

Points on this clonotype: The germline gene is not matched at one end of the junction; a read error may be the cause. This chain uses TRBV6-1 with TRBJ1-3, with D tentatively TRBD1 (5 bases). The CDR3 has 15 amino acids. Germline V gives CDR1 MNHNS, CDR2 SASEGT. CDR3 residues: CASRPQGLSGNTIYF. The DNA for the CDR3 is TGTGCCAGCAGACCCCAGGGCCTCTCTGGGAACACCATATATTTT.

This chain joins TRBV11-2 and TRBJ2-1, with D perhaps matching TRBD2 (6 bases). The CDR3 runs to 15 residues. V lost 3 bases to trimming and J lost 7 bases, with 16 bases between them. Germline-derived CDR1 and CDR2 are SGHAT and FQNNGV. Here the CDR3 reads CASSLRLVSRNEQFF. CDR3 in DNA: TGTGCCAGCAGCTTGCGACTAGTGTCCAGGAATGAGCAGTTCTTC.

There are a few counts of this clonotype. V and J are TRBV6-1 and TRBJ1-2, with 7 positions matching TRBD1. The CDR3 is 14 amino acids. V trimming: 11 bases; J trimming: 4 bases; junction bases outside the gene matches: 13. CDR1 is MNHNS, CDR2 SASEGT, per germline. The CDR3 DNA is TGTGCCTGTCGACAGGGCCTCTTCTCCTATGGCTACACCTTC. Translated: CACRQGLFSYGYTF.

The chain links TRBV27 to TRBJ2-2, with D perhaps TRBD1 (5 bases). Germline CDR1 is MNHEY and CDR2 is SMNVEV (reference sequence). The CDR3 totals 17 residues. The V end was cut by 5 bases, the J end by 5 bases, with 21 bases between. The CDR3 nucleotides are TGTGCCAGCAGTCTACGCAGGCCAGGGCTTTGGACCGGGGAGCTGTTTTTT. Protein sequence: CASSLRRPGLWTGELFF.

The chain recombines TRBV28 with TRBJ2-5; TRBD1 agrees at 7 bases. Germline V gives CDR1 MDHEN, CDR2 SYDVKM. Trimming cost V 7 bases and J 1 base; bases outside gene matches: 9. The CDR3 is made up of 15 amino acids. Here the CDR3 DNA reads TGTGCCAGCACCTTACTAGGGGGCGGCCAAGAGACCCAGTACTTC. It codes for CASTLLGGGQETQYF.

This clonotype was recorded a few times. The V and J genes are TRBV19 and TRBJ2-7; 8 bases are shared with TRBD2. From germline, CDR1 is LNHDA and CDR2 SQIVND (reference sequence). The CDR3 is 14 residues long. Losses at the gene ends were 4 bases for V and 1 base for J; bases not matched to a gene: 3. The CDR3 sequence is CASSRLARSYEQYF. Written as DNA, the CDR3 is TGTGCCAGTAGTAGACTAGCGCGATCCTACGAGCAGTACTTC.

This clonotype was found a few times. The junction and the germline gene differ at one end; a read error may be behind it. The chain is built from TRBV7-3 and TRBJ1-2; the D gene is possibly TRBD1 (5 bases). Germline V gene sequence: CDR1 SGHTA, CDR2 FQGTGA. The CDR3 totals 15 residues. CDR3 coding DNA: TGTGCCAGCAGCGTAACAGGCCCGGCAGGCTATGGCTACACCTTC. Its protein is CASSVTGPAGYGYTF.

Comments on this clonotype: The junction and the germline gene differ at one end; a read error may be behind it. This chain connects TRBV6-5 to TRBJ1-2, with D tentatively TRBD1 (5 bases). The CDR3 covers 12 residues. Germline V gene sequence: CDR1 MNHEY, CDR2 SVGAGI. In nucleotides, the CDR3 is TGTGCCAGCAGTTACGGGGGGGGGTCCCAAGCCTTC. This sequence encodes CASSYGGGSQAF.

This chain uses TRBV9 with TRBJ2-7, with 9 bases matching TRBD1. This CDR3 is built from 15 residues. The J segment lost 2 bases and the V segment lost 4 bases, leaving 7 bases of the junction unmatched. CDR1 and CDR2 (germline): SGDLS, YYNGEE. The CDR3 DNA follows: TGTGCCAGCAGCCCCCGACAGGGGGAGGCCTACGAGCAGTACTTC. Translation: CASSPRQGEAYEQYF.

The genes are TRBV30 and TRBJ1-5; 7 positions agree with TRBD1. Germline V CDR1 and CDR2: GTSNPN, SVGIG (reference sequence). Unmatched junction bases numbered 1, after V lost 1 base and J lost 4 bases. CDR3 length equals 13 residues. CDR3 bases: TGTGCCTGGAGTGCAGGGGGTAATCAGCCCCAGCATTTT. Protein sequence: CAWSAGGNQPQHF. Looking up the rest from reference TRBV30 and TRBJ1-5 gives the full variable domain: SQTIHQWPATLVQPVGSPLSLECTVEGTSNPNLYWYRQAAGRGLQLLFYSVGIGQISSEVPQNLSASRPQDRQFILSSKKLLLSDSGFYLCAWSAGGNQPQHFGDGTRLSIL.

This clonotype was detected only once. The V gene is TRBV6-4, the J gene TRBJ1-5; 7 bases map to TRBD1. V lost 11 bases to trimming and J lost 2 bases; unmatched junction nucleotides: 6. CDR1 is MRHNA, CDR2 SNTAGT, per germline. The CDR3 length is 13 residues. CDR3 bases: TGTGCCCTGGAAGGGGGCTGCAATCAGCCCCAGCATTTT. Protein: CALEGGCNQPQHF.

The gene calls are TRBV30 and TRBJ1-1; D is ambiguous. The CDR3 spans 14 residues. Germline loops: CDR1 GTSNPN, CDR2 SVGIG (reference sequence). The V end was cut by 0 bases, the J end by 1 base, with 9 bases between. The CDR3 reads CAWSVPRTNTEAFF. In DNA, the CDR3 is TGTGCCTGGAGTGTACCGAGGACGAACACTGAAGCTTTCTTT.

The rearrangement links TRBV7-2 to TRBJ2-2, with D unclear. Germline V lookup: CDR1 SGHTA, CDR2 FQGNSA. This CDR3 has 15 residues. V was trimmed by 7 bases and J by 5 bases, leaving 17 bases between them. The CDR3 loop reads CASNPAPGETGELFF. The CDR3 DNA reads TGTGCCAGCAACCCCGCCCCTGGAGAGACCGGGGAGCTGTTTTTT.

About this clonotype: Because the CDR3's place on the DNA is in doubt, the DNA is left out and the CDR3 is given as listed by TCRdb. The rearrangement uses TRBV12-1 and TRBJ2-7; TRBD1, as called in the table, went unchecked against the DNA. TRBV12-1 is flagged as a pseudogene. The CDR3 spans 13 residues, counting both ends. CDR3: CAGPVGPGSEQYF.

The rearrangement uses TRBV6-5 and TRBJ1-5; unclear D gene. The V gene's germline CDR1 is MNHEY and CDR2 SVGAGI. V lost 0 bases and J 5 bases, leaving 11 bases between the germline ends. The CDR3 length is 15 residues. The DNA for the CDR3 is TGTGCCAGCAGTTACTCGTGGGAGGGCTATCAGCCCCAGCATTTT. Translated, it gives CASSYSWEGYQPQHF.

Comments on this clonotype: The junction differs from germline at one of its ends, possibly a read error. The chain couples TRBV18 to TRBJ2-3; D is undetermined. This CDR3 has 13 residues. Germline lookup yields CDR1 KGHSH and CDR2 LQKENI. The CDR3: CTSSYDSTDTQYF. The DNA of the CDR3 is TGTACCAGCTCATACGACAGCACAGATACGCAGTATTTT.

The CDR3 bases are TGTGCCAGCAGCCTCAGGCAGAGAAACCACTACACCTTC. It specifies CASSLRQRNHYTF. The rearrangement joins TRBV27 to TRBJ1-2; D unresolved. The CDR3 contains 13 residues. The germline V and J ends were trimmed by 6 bases and 10 bases, with 18 bases remaining between them. Germline CDR1 MNHEY, CDR2 SMNVEV (reference sequence).

The genes are TRBV20-1 and TRBJ2-7; maybe TRBD2 (5 bases). In germline, CDR1 is DFQATT, CDR2 SNEGSKA (reference sequence). The germline V and J ends were trimmed by 6 bases and 5 bases, with 17 bases remaining between them. CDR3 length equals 13 residues. DNA for the CDR3: TGCAGTGCCCCTGGTCAGAGGGCTGACGAGCAGTACTTC. As protein: CSAPGQRADEQYF.

In its sample, this clonotype was seen once. V gene TRBV15 combines with J gene TRBJ2-2, with a tentative D call TRBD2 (5 bases). Germline V gives CDR1 LNHNV, CDR2 YYDKDF (reference sequence). Trimming left V 0 bases short and J 5 bases short, with 10 bases between. This CDR3 spans 15 amino acids. CDR3 coding DNA: TGTGCCACCAGCAGAGATCGAGAGGGTACCGGGGAGCTGTTTTTT. This encodes CATSRDREGTGELFF. Combining the CDR3 with reference TRBV15 and TRBJ2-2 gives the whole variable domain DAMVIQNPRYQVTQFGKPVTLSCSQTLNHNVMYWYQQKSSQAPKLLFHYYDKDFNNEADTPDNFQSRRPNTSFCFLDIRSPGLGDTAMYLCATSRDREGTGELFFGEGSRLTVL.

V gene TRBV4-2 combines with J gene TRBJ2-7; D is uncertain. With 0 bases removed from V and 4 bases from J, the gap between germline ends came to 10 bases. The germline CDR1 and CDR2 sequences are LGHNA and YNFKEQ. The CDR3 has 14 residues. The CDR3 protein is CASSQDLTIYEQYF. Written as DNA, the CDR3 is TGTGCCAGCAGCCAAGATCTGACCATTTACGAGCAGTACTTC.

This chain links TRBV6-2 or TRBV6-3 with TRBJ1-6; possibly TRBD1 for D (5 bases). This CDR3 contains 15 residues. The V end lost 7 bases, the J end lost 10 bases, and 20 bases lay between the germline ends. Germline V lookup: CDR1 MNHEY, CDR2 SVGEGT. The CDR3 DNA reads as TGTGCCAGCACCTACGAGGGGCAGCCTCAGTCACCCCTCCACTTT. This codes for CASTYEGQPQSPLHF.

The rearrangement uses TRBV28 and TRBJ2-4; weak D call: TRBD1 (6 bases). Trimming cost V 4 bases and J 6 bases, with 10 bases left between them. Germline assignment: CDR1 MDHEN and CDR2 SYDVKM. The CDR3 sequence is 13 residues long. CDR3 loop: CASSSGTPNIQYF. CDR3 sequence (DNA): TGTGCCAGCAGTTCCGGGACACCAAACATTCAGTACTTC.

The genes are TRBV28 and TRBJ1-2; tentatively, D is TRBD1 (5 bases). V lost 6 bases to trimming and J lost 7 bases, with 15 bases between them. The CDR3 has 13 residues. CDR1 MDHEN and CDR2 SYDVKM come from the germline V gene. The DNA for the CDR3 is TGTGCCAGCAGCTCGGGACTTCTGCTTGGCTACACCTTC. As protein: CASSSGLLLGYTF.

V usage is TRBV19 and J usage is TRBJ1-1; maybe TRBD1 (5 bases). The CDR3 covers 13 residues. Germline V gives CDR1 LNHDA, CDR2 SQIVND (reference sequence). Deletions cut 7 bases from V and 0 bases from J, with 9 bases between. The CDR3 DNA follows: TGTGCCAGTACACAGGTCATGAACACTGAAGCTTTCTTT. Translated: CASTQVMNTEAFF.

The chain combines TRBV19 with TRBJ1-5, with 10 bases lining up with TRBD1. The CDR3 spans 14 residues. J was trimmed by 5 bases and V by 6 bases; bases with no gene match: 4. Looked up from germline, CDR1 is LNHDA and CDR2 is SQIVND (reference sequence). The CDR3 is CASSPGQGYQPQHF. The CDR3 region has the DNA TGTGCCAGTAGCCCGGGACAGGGGTATCAGCCCCAGCATTTT.

V gene TRBV12-3 or TRBV12-4 combines with J gene TRBJ2-1; D is undetermined. There are 15 residues in the CDR3. V gave up 5 bases and J gave up 7 bases, with 18 bases separating them. The CDR3 here is CASSGLAVTGNEQFF. The CDR3 coding sequence is TGTGCCAGCAGTGGGCTGGCGGTGACTGGAAATGAGCAGTTCTTC.

CDR3 nucleotides: TGTGCCAGCAGTTACACCATGCTTGAAGCTTTCTTT. This gives the protein CASSYTMLEAFF. The chain uses TRBV6-2 or TRBV6-3 and TRBJ1-1; D gene uncertain. The V gene's germline CDR1 is MNHEY and CDR2 SVGEGT. The CDR3 loop spans 12 amino acids. The V end was cut by 2 bases, the J end by 7 bases, with 8 bases between.